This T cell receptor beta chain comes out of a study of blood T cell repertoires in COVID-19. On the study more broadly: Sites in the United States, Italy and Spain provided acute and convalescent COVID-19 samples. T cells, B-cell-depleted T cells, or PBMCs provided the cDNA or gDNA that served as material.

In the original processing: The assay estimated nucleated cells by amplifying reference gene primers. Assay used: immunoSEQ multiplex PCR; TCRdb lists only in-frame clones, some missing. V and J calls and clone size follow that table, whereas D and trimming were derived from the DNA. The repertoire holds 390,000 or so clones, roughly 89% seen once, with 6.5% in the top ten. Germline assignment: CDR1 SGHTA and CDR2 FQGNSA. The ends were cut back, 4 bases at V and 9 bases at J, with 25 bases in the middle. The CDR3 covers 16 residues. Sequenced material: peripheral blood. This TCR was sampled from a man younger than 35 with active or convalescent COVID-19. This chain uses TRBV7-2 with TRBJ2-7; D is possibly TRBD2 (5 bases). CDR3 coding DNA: TGTGCCAGCAGCTCCTTTGGCGATAGAGGGATTGGACGGCAGTACTTC. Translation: CASSSFGDRGIGRQYF.